This is a list of T cell receptor beta chains from one sample in a study of blood T cell repertoires in COVID-19. The protocol was immunoSEQ multiplex PCR, while the TCRdb copy is restricted to in-frame clones and leaves out a portion. The table includes 55,000 to 60,000 clones, around 76% detected once. The sequenced sample was peripheral blood. These receptors came from a man aged 45-65 years with active or convalescent COVID-19. The CDR3 runs from the conserved cysteine through the conserved F or W. The D gene is left open where the match is weak. Some rows mark clone size as missing; the rest say once, few, many or name a class of expanded clone.

V gene	D gene	J gene	clone size	CDR3 protein	CDR3 DNA
TRBV27	TRBD1	TRBJ1-1	-	CASRPLDRVNTEAFF	TGTGCCAGCAGACCTCTAGACAGGGTAAACACTGAAGCTTTCTTT
TRBV27	TRBD2	TRBJ2-1	medium-sized	CASSTGGGNYNEQFF	TGTGCCAGCAGTACCGGCGGGGGGAACTACAATGAGCAGTTCTTC
TRBV6-5	TRBD1	TRBJ1-1	few	CASSLTGGTIGAFF	TGTGCCAGCAGTCTGACAGGGGGCACTATTGGCGCTTTCTTT
TRBV27	-	TRBJ1-5	once	CASRQANQPQHF	TGTGCCAGCAGACAGGCGAATCAGCCCCAGCATTTT
TRBV27	-	TRBJ2-3	-	CASSFTQLRETQYF	TGTGCCAGCAGTTTTACGCAGTTACGGGAAACGCAGTATTTT
TRBV5-1	-	TRBJ1-1	-	CASSLTGSDAGLAFF	TGCGCCAGCAGCTTGACCGGGAGCGATGCTGGACTAGCTTTCTTT
TRBV29-1	-	TRBJ1-2	-	CSVAGGFDYGYTF	TGCAGCGTTGCGGGGGGTTTTGACTATGGCTACACCTTC
TRBV7-3	-	TRBJ1-1	-	CASSSNRDTEAFF	TGTGCCAGCAGCTCAAACAGGGACACTGAAGCTTTCTTT
TRBV10-3	TRBD1	TRBJ2-1	medium-sized	CAISEGQGEVNEQFF	TGTGCCATCAGTGAGGGTCAGGGGGAAGTCAATGAGCAGTTCTTC
TRBV27	TRBD1	TRBJ1-5	-	CASSLGTGQNQPQHF	TGTGCCAGCAGTCTCGGGACAGGGCAGAATCAGCCCCAGCATTTT
TRBV5-4	TRBD1	TRBJ2-3	-	CASSIRTGADTQYF	TGTGCCAGCAGCATCAGGACAGGGGCAGATACGCAGTATTTT
TRBV11-2	TRBD2	TRBJ2-2	-	CASSPSGSYTGELFF	TGTGCCAGCAGCCCTAGCGGGAGTTACACCGGGGAGCTGTTTTTT
TRBV25-1	-	TRBJ1-2	-	CASSEGGKRVTF	TGTGCCAGCAGTGAAGGTGGTAAACGAGTAACCTTC
TRBV5-1	TRBD1	TRBJ2-1	-	CASSSRTGGPNEQFF	TGCGCCAGCAGCTCTCGGACAGGGGGCCCCAATGAGCAGTTCTTC
TRBV11-2	TRBD1	TRBJ1-4	-	CASSFTGGNEKLFF	TGTGCCAGCAGCTTCACAGGGGGCAATGAAAAACTGTTTTTT
TRBV29-1	TRBD2	TRBJ2-7	few	CSGRTSGNNEQYF	TGCAGCGGCAGGACTAGCGGGAATAACGAGCAGTACTTC
TRBV5-4	-	TRBJ1-5	-	CASSLDPHSNQPQHF	TGTGCCAGCAGCCTTGATCCACATAGCAATCAGCCCCAGCATTTT
TRBV5-6	-	TRBJ1-4	-	CASSLGGAPGKLFF	TGTGCCAGCAGCCTAGGAGGGGCCCCCGGAAAACTGTTTTTT
TRBV6-1	-	TRBJ2-5	-	CASSEARFTGETQYF	TGTGCCAGCAGTGAAGCGCGGTTTACCGGAGAGACCCAGTACTTC
TRBV30	-	TRBJ1-5	-	CAWSVIDSNQPQHF	TGTGCCTGGAGTGTAATTGACAGTAATCAGCCCCAGCATTTT
TRBV7-3	-	TRBJ2-2	-	CASSPGTGELFF	TGTGCCAGCAGCCCCGGTACCGGGGAGCTGTTTTTT
TRBV15	TRBD2	TRBJ2-1	-	CATKAPGLAGVEQFF	TGTGCCACCAAGGCGCCGGGACTAGCGGGAGTCGAGCAGTTCTTC
TRBV6-4	-	TRBJ1-3	-	CASRRRGRDPSGNTIYF	TGTGCCAGCAGACGCAGGGGACGGGATCCCTCTGGAAACACCATATATTTT
TRBV10-2	-	TRBJ1-6	-	CASMDRRTNIIGSPLHF	TGCGCCAGCATGGACAGACGAACCAATATAATTGGTTCACCCCTCCACTTT
TRBV7-9	TRBD1	TRBJ2-7	-	CASTDRGQYEQYF	TGTGCCAGCACGGACAGGGGGCAATACGAGCAGTACTTC
TRBV6-1	TRBD2	TRBJ2-3	-	CASSELAGDTDTQYF	TGTGCCAGCAGTGAGTTAGCGGGGGACACAGATACGCAGTATTTT
TRBV7-2	-	TRBJ2-7	-	CASSFNGVFGEQYF	TGTGCCAGCAGCTTCAACGGAGTTTTCGGCGAGCAGTACTTC
TRBV6-1	-	TRBJ1-6	-	CASSPYTGRVPLHF	TGTGCCAGCAGCCCCTATACAGGACGCGTCCCCCTCCACTTT
TRBV6-5	-	TRBJ2-6	-	CASSRVGGGANVLTF	TGTGCCAGCAGTCGGGTCGGCGGTGGGGCCAACGTCCTGACTTTC